The 20 T cell receptor beta chains below were found in one sample sequenced in a study of human T cells and chemical hapten exposure. Time point indicated: patch test 2, 6 weeks after DPC sensitization. Treatment given: therapeutic diphenylcyclopropenone sensitization with weekly scalp DPC. TCRdb re-called the RACE reads through MiXCR, storing one row per CDR3 protein. The table lists around 82,000 distinct CDR3 sequences, approximately 7% of them singletons. Sequenced material: whole blood, taken in connection with sensitization to the hapten diphenylcyclopropenone (DPC). Source of these receptors: a woman aged 25 to 39 with alopecia areata. Some clones in this sample may be carry-over from other donors' samples.

This clonotype has ten or more counts. The V call is TRBV5-4, the J call TRBJ2-2; tentatively, D is TRBD1 or TRBD2 (5 bases each). The CDR3 spans 17 residues. Looked up from germline, CDR1 is SGHNT and CDR2 is YYREEE (reference sequence). V dropped 2 bases and J dropped 5 bases, with 19 bases sitting between them. CDR3 bases: TGTGCCAGCAGCTTATTTCGTGGGGGTGCAGGTACCGGGGAGCTGTTTTTT. Amino acids: CASSLFRGGAGTGELFF.

At least ten counts were recorded for this clonotype. The chain recombines TRBV5-1 with TRBJ2-3; D call uncertain. The CDR3 extends over 15 amino acids. Trimming stripped 4 bases from V and 1 base from J, with 13 bases between. The germline CDR1 and CDR2 sequences are SGHRS and YFSETQ. CDR3 DNA sequence: TGCGCCAGCAGCCACGTGCAAGTGGGCACAGATACGCAGTATTTT. Amino acids: CASSHVQVGTDTQYF.

This clonotype was recorded at least ten times. The rearrangement joins TRBV2 to TRBJ2-7; D is possibly TRBD2 (6 bases). V dropped 6 bases and J dropped 3 bases, with 12 bases sitting between them. CDR1 SNHLY and CDR2 FYNNEI come from the germline V gene. The CDR3 spans 13 residues. CDR3 loop: CASRDGGFYEQYF. In nucleotides, the CDR3 is TGTGCCAGCAGAGACGGGGGTTTCTACGAGCAGTACTTC.

This clonotype was found many times. A junction end diverges from the germline sequence, so it may reflect a read error. The genes are TRBV15 and TRBJ1-6, with 7 nucleotides matching TRBD1. CDR1 is LNHNV and CDR2 is YYDKDF in the germline V gene (reference sequence). The length of the CDR3 is 16 residues. The CDR3 DNA reads TGTGCCACCAGCCGAGACAGGGTATCTTCGAATTCACCCCTCCACTTT. Amino acids: CATSRDRVSSNSPLHF.

J is TRBJ2-1 and V is TRBV9; no clear D gene. Germline V gene data show CDR1 as SGDLS and CDR2 as YYNGEE. This CDR3 is built from 15 residues. Trimming cost V 4 bases and J 6 bases, with 17 bases left between them. CDR3 residues: CASSPQSNPVNEQFF. The CDR3, as DNA: TGTGCCAGCAGCCCACAGAGTAATCCGGTCAATGAGCAGTTCTTC.

Only a few counts were recorded for this clonotype. The J gene is TRBJ1-2, the V gene TRBV16; TRBD1 might be the D (5 bases). This CDR3 comprises 14 residues. The V gene's germline CDR1 is KGHSY and CDR2 FQNENV. The V end was cut by 4 bases, the J end by 7 bases, with 16 bases between. CDR3 bases: TGTGCCAGCAGCCCCCAGGAGGGGTCGGCTGGCTACACCTTC. Translating gives CASSPQEGSAGYTF.

This clonotype was seen ten or more times. The V gene is TRBV18, the J gene TRBJ1-3; no clear D. V lost 3 bases, J lost 0 bases, and 9 bases lay in between. This CDR3 has 15 residues. The germline gives CDR1 KGHSH, CDR2 LQKENI. Here the CDR3 reads CASSPMAFSGNTIYF. DNA for the CDR3: TGTGCCAGCTCACCCATGGCTTTCTCTGGAAACACCATATATTTT.

The chain is built from TRBV10-3 and TRBJ1-5, with a tentative D call TRBD1 (5 bases). The germline V gene encodes CDR1 ENHRY and CDR2 SYGVKD. CDR3 size: 14 residues. Trimming pared 4 bases from V and 1 base from J, leaving 8 bases between. In DNA form, the CDR3 reads TGTGCCATCAGTGTGACAGAAAGCAATCAGCCCCAGCATTTT. It yields the protein CAISVTESNQPQHF.

This clonotype was seen repeatedly, ten times or more. This sequence joins TRBV11-2 and TRBJ2-1; 11 positions match TRBD2. After removal of 0 bases from V and 6 bases from J, the junction contained 7 bases not matched to a gene. The V gene's germline CDR1 is SGHAT and CDR2 FQNNGV. The CDR3 has 17 residues. In DNA form, the CDR3 reads TGTGCCAGCAGCTTAGATGTCCTAGCGGGGGGTGTCAATGAGCAGTTCTTC. Translating gives CASSLDVLAGGVNEQFF.

The rearrangement joins TRBV6-1 to TRBJ1-3; D uncertain. CDR3 length equals 18 residues. The V gene lost 7 bases and the J gene lost 0 bases, with 22 bases spanning the gap. Per the germline V gene, CDR1 is MNHNS and CDR2 is SASEGT. Here the CDR3 reads CASTPPAGRPDSGNTIYF. The CDR3 DNA follows: TGTGCCAGCACCCCTCCGGCTGGGCGGCCCGACTCTGGAAACACCATATATTTT.

This clonotype was seen repeatedly, ten times or more. The chain carries TRBV30 and TRBJ1-2, with D unresolved. The CDR3 totals 13 residues. Germline values: CDR1 GTSNPN, CDR2 SVGIG (reference sequence). V was pared by 1 base and J by 2 bases, with 8 bases between. CDR3 residues: CAWSAELNYGYTF. Written as DNA, the CDR3 is TGTGCCTGGAGTGCCGAGCTAAACTATGGCTACACCTTC.

In its sample, this clonotype was seen many times. The chain is built from TRBV12-3 or TRBV12-4 and TRBJ2-7; unclear D gene. This CDR3 is built from 12 residues. Between the trimmed V and J ends, which lost 5 bases and 9 bases, there was a span of 14 bases. The CDR3 spells CASSGPSRWQYF. The CDR3 DNA reads TGTGCCAGCAGTGGACCCTCACGGTGGCAGTACTTC.

This clonotype was counted ten times or more. The chain couples TRBV6-5 to TRBJ2-1; 7 bases fit TRBD1. Trimming cost V 6 bases and J 5 bases; bases outside gene matches: 7. This CDR3 contains 14 residues. Looked up from germline, CDR1 is MNHEY and CDR2 is SVGAGI. CDR3 bases: TGTGCCAGCAGAACCGTACAGGGGAACAATGAGCAGTTCTTC. This encodes CASRTVQGNNEQFF.

A few counts support this clonotype. The chain carries TRBV27 and TRBJ2-3; D is unresolved. This CDR3 has 13 residues. CDR1 and CDR2 from the germline V gene are MNHEY and SMNVEV (reference sequence). The V gene lost 1 base and the J gene lost 1 base, with 3 bases spanning the gap. CDR3 nucleotide sequence: TGTGCCAGCAGTTTATTGGGCACAGATACGCAGTATTTT. It yields the protein CASSLLGTDTQYF.

This clonotype showed up many times. The genes are TRBV25-1 and TRBJ1-2; D is undetermined. CDR3 length equals 18 residues. Germline CDR1 reads MGHDK; CDR2 reads SYGVNS. The V gene lost 0 bases and the J gene lost 3 bases, with 20 bases spanning the gap. The DNA for the CDR3 is TGTGCCAGCAGTGAATATAATTTCCCCGTAGGAGAGGACTATGGCTACACCTTC. Its translation: CASSEYNFPVGEDYGYTF.

Many counts were recorded for this clonotype. The V call is TRBV20-1, the J call TRBJ1-4; D gene unclear. Per the germline V gene, CDR1 is DFQATT and CDR2 is SNEGSKA (reference sequence). This CDR3 spans 16 amino acids. Trimming removed 3 bases from V and 8 bases from J, with 22 bases in between. The CDR3 nucleotides read TGCAGTGCTAGTTTGGTCGATTGGGGAAGTTCGGAAAAACTGTTTTTT. Its translation is CSASLVDWGSSEKLFF.

This clonotype was recorded many times. This chain links TRBV4-1 with TRBJ1-6; TRBD1 matches at 7 bases. J was trimmed by 7 bases and V by 1 base; bases with no gene match: 7. CDR3 length: 16 amino acids. Germline V CDR1 and CDR2: MGHRA, YSYEKL. The CDR3 spells CASSQVRDRDNSPLHF. The DNA for the CDR3 is TGCGCCAGCAGCCAAGTCCGGGACAGAGACAATTCACCCCTCCACTTT.

J is TRBJ1-2 and V is TRBV27, with D perhaps TRBD1 (6 bases). The V gene's germline CDR1 is MNHEY and CDR2 SMNVEV (reference sequence). This CDR3 contains 15 residues. V was clipped by 2 bases and J by 6 bases, with 16 bases between them. The CDR3 region is CASSLLIGGLNGYTF. In nucleotides, the CDR3 is TGTGCCAGCAGTTTACTTATCGGGGGGCTCAATGGCTACACCTTC.

This clonotype was picked up many times. The chain has TRBV20-1 and TRBJ1-1; no firm D call. V gave up 0 bases and J gave up 1 base, with 9 bases separating them. Germline V gene data show CDR1 as DFQATT and CDR2 as SNEGSKA (reference sequence). This CDR3 is 14 amino acids long. CDR3 protein: CSARDQVQNTEAFF. The CDR3 bases are TGCAGTGCTAGAGATCAAGTACAGAACACTGAAGCTTTCTTT.

The chain carries TRBV19 and TRBJ1-3; tentative D call: TRBD1 (5 bases). The germline gives CDR1 LNHDA, CDR2 SQIVND (reference sequence). The CDR3 contains 15 residues. The germline V and J ends were trimmed by 3 bases and 5 bases, with 14 bases remaining between them. In DNA form, the CDR3 reads TGTGCCAGTAGTATTGCCCGGGACGGACGAAACACCATATATTTT. Translating it yields CASSIARDGRNTIYF.